Here is one T cell receptor (beta chain) with its context. Its antigen remains unknown. The record originates from a study of T cell repertoires in cytomegalovirus infection. Study-wide results and limits: The cumulative frequency of public TCR beta families identified carriers of CMV plus the relevant HLA.

There are 15 residues in the CDR3. Germline V gene data show CDR1 as SEHNR and CDR2 as FQNEAQ (reference sequence). With 1 base removed from V and 6 bases from J, the gap between germline ends came to 15 bases. TCRdb analysed the reads with MiXCR anew, one entry per CDR3 protein. This table has over 200,000 distinct CDR3 sequences, about 13% appearing once. The sample taken for sequencing was PBMCs. This clonotype was sampled from a human donor in good health (CMV status not recorded). Some clones in this sample may be carry-over from other donors' samples. V gene TRBV7-9 combines with J gene TRBJ1-2; tentatively, D is TRBD1 (6 bases). CDR3 residues: CASSLGDSGADGYTF. The CDR3 DNA reads TGTGCCAGCAGCTTAGGGGACTCAGGGGCGGATGGCTACACCTTC.